This passage covers 17 T cell receptor beta chains from one sample sequenced in a study of T cell changes during pregnancy in multiple sclerosis. Sequenced by immunoSEQ multiplex PCR; TCRdb stores in-frame clones only, minus some. Among around 34,000 clones listed, roughly 90% were seen once. This sample comprised CD8+ T cells from peripheral blood mononuclear cells, obtained after pregnancy. These receptors were taken from a female donor with multiple sclerosis, enrolled in a pregnancy study.

The CDR3 nucleotides read TGTGCCAGCAGCTTAGAGGGATCGGGGGGCAAGCAGTTCTTC. As protein: CASSLEGSGGKQFF. This chain connects TRBV7-8 to TRBJ2-1; weak D call: TRBD2 (7 bases). The CDR3 sequence is 14 residues long. V lost 1 base and J 11 bases, leaving 15 bases between the germline ends. The germline V gene encodes CDR1 SGHVS and CDR2 FQNEAQ. Using reference TRBV7-8 and TRBJ2-1 for the parts outside the CDR3, the full variable domain is GAGVSQSPRYKVAKRGQDVALRCDPISGHVSLFWYQQALGQGPEFLTYFQNEAQLDKSGLPSDRFFAERPEGSVSTLKIQRTQQEDSAVYLCASSLEGSGGKQFFGPGTRLTVL.

The V gene is TRBV4-1, the J gene TRBJ2-7, with TRBD1 identical over 8 bases. Germline CDR1 is MGHRA and CDR2 is YSYEKL. V shed 8 bases, J shed 5 bases, and the junction held 8 bases outside the gene matches. There are 13 residues in the CDR3. The CDR3 bases are TGCGCCAGCGCCGGACAGGGTTTGGACGAGCAGTACTTC. This sequence encodes CASAGQGLDEQYF.

This chain uses TRBV19 with TRBJ2-7; perhaps TRBD1 as D (6 bases). The V end lost 6 bases, the J end lost 3 bases, and 9 bases lay between the germline ends. CDR1 and CDR2 (germline): LNHDA, SQIVND (reference sequence). This CDR3 is built from 12 residues. The CDR3: CASSGRGYEQYF. The CDR3 coding sequence is TGTGCCAGTAGCGGCAGGGGCTACGAGCAGTACTTC.

The chain carries TRBV19 and TRBJ1-4, with 11 bases fitting TRBD1. The CDR3 is 16 amino acids. Looked up from germline, CDR1 is LNHDA and CDR2 is SQIVND (reference sequence). V lost 6 bases and J lost 2; bases outside the gene matches: 5. This chain's CDR3 is CASRGQGGRTNEKLFF. CDR3 in DNA: TGTGCCAGTAGGGGACAGGGGGGGAGGACTAATGAAAAACTGTTTTTT.

This sequence joins TRBV5-8 and TRBJ2-1; D is perhaps TRBD1 (5 bases). The CDR3 runs 15 residues. Germline V gives CDR1 SGHTS, CDR2 YDEGEE. The V gene lost 3 bases and the J gene lost 8 bases, with 18 bases spanning the gap. CDR3 bases: TGTGCCAGCAGCTGGGGAAAAGGGGATGGCGATGAGCAGTTCTTC. Translating gives CASSWGKGDGDEQFF.

This clone was detected once. V is TRBV27 and J is TRBJ2-3; the D is unclear. CDR3 size: 16 residues. CDR1 and CDR2 from the germline V gene are MNHEY and SMNVEV (reference sequence). The V end lost 1 base, the J end lost 2 bases, and 13 bases lay between the germline ends. The CDR3 nucleotides are TGTGCCAGCAGTTTATTTAACTCCATGTACACAGATACGCAGTATTTT. It codes for CASSLFNSMYTDTQYF.

The rearrangement joins TRBV19 to TRBJ1-1, with D unclear. The CDR3 spans 13 residues. Trimming shortened V by 5 bases and J by 1 base, and 8 bases separated the two germline ends. In germline, CDR1 is LNHDA, CDR2 SQIVND (reference sequence). CDR3 region: CASSQRPNTEAFF. DNA of the CDR3: TGTGCCAGTAGTCAGCGCCCGAACACTGAAGCTTTCTTT.

This rearrangement joins TRBV6-4 to TRBJ2-3; the D gene is possibly TRBD2 (7 bases). This CDR3 is built from 17 residues. V gave up 6 bases and J gave up 2 bases, with 21 bases separating them. The germline gives CDR1 MRHNA, CDR2 SNTAGT. Here the CDR3 DNA reads TGTGCCAGCAGCCCGGGGGGAGCAGGGGACTCCACAGATACGCAGTATTTT. Protein: CASSPGGAGDSTDTQYF.

The V and J genes are TRBV19 and TRBJ2-7, with 8 bases matching TRBD1. The CDR3 loop spans 15 amino acids. CDR1 is LNHDA and CDR2 is SQIVND in the germline V gene (reference sequence). The V and J ends lost 7 bases and 7 bases, in that order; junction bases with no gene match: 15. The CDR3 here is CASTPRETGVNEQYF. Written as DNA, the CDR3 is TGTGCCAGTACCCCCAGGGAGACAGGGGTTAATGAGCAGTACTTC.

The V call is TRBV27, the J call TRBJ1-6, with D possibly being TRBD1 (6 bases). Trimming shortened V by 7 bases and J by 7 bases, and 17 bases separated the two germline ends. Germline CDR1 is MNHEY and CDR2 is SMNVEV (reference sequence). The CDR3 is 15 residues long. The CDR3 loop is CASTPGVNKNSPLHF. CDR3 bases: TGTGCCAGCACCCCAGGGGTAAATAAGAATTCACCCCTCCACTTT.

Turning to this clone: The junction and the germline gene differ at one end; a read error may be behind it. V and J are TRBV4-2 and TRBJ2-5, with a possible D match to TRBD2 (5 bases). This CDR3 comprises 15 residues. Per the germline V gene, CDR1 is LGHNA and CDR2 is YNFKEQ. CDR3 residues: CASSPELGGQGTQYF. CDR3 in DNA: TGTGCCAGCAGCCCGGAACTTGGCGGGCAAGGGACCCAGTACTTC.

This clone came up once. The chain couples TRBV19 to TRBJ2-1; 8 nucleotides line up with TRBD1. This CDR3 has 14 amino acids. Germline CDR1 reads LNHDA; CDR2 reads SQIVND (reference sequence). The junction had 11 bases not matched to a gene; V was cut back by 6 bases and J by 10 bases. CDR3 residues: CASSESGTGPEQFF. In DNA form, the CDR3 reads TGTGCCAGTAGCGAATCCGGGACAGGTCCCGAGCAGTTCTTC.

The V call is TRBV6-6, the J call TRBJ1-2; D unclear. CDR3 size: 16 residues. In germline, CDR1 is MNHNY, CDR2 SVGAGI (reference sequence). Trimming removed 2 bases from V and 5 bases from J, with 18 bases in between. CDR3 in amino acids: CASSYPRGGSGYGYTF. CDR3 nucleotides: TGTGCCAGCAGTTACCCGCGTGGAGGGTCGGGATATGGCTACACCTTC.

This chain links TRBV27 with TRBJ2-5; TRBD2 might be the D (5 bases). Germline CDR1 MNHEY, CDR2 SMNVEV (reference sequence). The CDR3 has 15 amino acids. V lost 4 bases and J 5 bases, leaving 17 bases between the germline ends. The CDR3 loop is CASSSQGPLAETQYF. DNA for the CDR3: TGTGCCAGCAGTTCCCAAGGTCCCTTAGCGGAGACCCAGTACTTC.

CDR3: CASSETGGLAGELFF. CDR3 nucleotide sequence: TGTGCCAGCAGCGAGACAGGGGGCTTGGCCGGGGAGCTGTTTTTT. The rearrangement links TRBV9 to TRBJ2-2; 10 nucleotides align to TRBD1. Trimming cost V 3 bases and J 6 bases; bases outside gene matches: 5. Germline lookup yields CDR1 SGDLS and CDR2 YYNGEE. This CDR3 spans 15 amino acids.

The chain has TRBV4-3 and TRBJ2-1; 10 bases map to TRBD2. The CDR3 is 16 residues long. V lost 1 base, J lost 9 bases, and 9 bases stayed unmatched. Germline V gene sequence: CDR1 LGHNA, CDR2 YSLEER. In nucleotides, the CDR3 is TGCGCCAGCAGCCAAGTCCAAGCGGGGGGGGTAAGTGAGCAGTTCTTC. This translates into CASSQVQAGGVSEQFF.

The genes are TRBV19 and TRBJ2-7; 10 bases match TRBD1. The length of the CDR3 is 15 residues. Trimming removed 5 bases from V and 0 bases from J; junction bases left unmatched: 4. Germline loops: CDR1 LNHDA, CDR2 SQIVND (reference sequence). CDR3 coding DNA: TGTGCCAGTAGTCGGGACAGGGGTAGCTCCTACGAGCAGTACTTC. It translates to CASSRDRGSSYEQYF.